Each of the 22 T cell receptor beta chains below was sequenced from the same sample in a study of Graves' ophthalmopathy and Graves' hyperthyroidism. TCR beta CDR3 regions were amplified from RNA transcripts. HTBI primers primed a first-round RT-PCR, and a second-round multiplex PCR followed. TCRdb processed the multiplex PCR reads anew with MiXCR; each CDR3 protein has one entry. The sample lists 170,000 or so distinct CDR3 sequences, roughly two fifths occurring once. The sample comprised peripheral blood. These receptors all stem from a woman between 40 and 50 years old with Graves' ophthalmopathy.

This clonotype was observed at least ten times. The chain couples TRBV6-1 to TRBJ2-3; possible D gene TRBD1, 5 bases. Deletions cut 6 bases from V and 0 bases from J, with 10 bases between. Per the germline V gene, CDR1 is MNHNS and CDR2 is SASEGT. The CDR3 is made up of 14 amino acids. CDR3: CASRRTLSTDTQYF. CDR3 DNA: TGTGCCAGCAGACGGACACTCAGCACAGATACGCAGTATTTT.

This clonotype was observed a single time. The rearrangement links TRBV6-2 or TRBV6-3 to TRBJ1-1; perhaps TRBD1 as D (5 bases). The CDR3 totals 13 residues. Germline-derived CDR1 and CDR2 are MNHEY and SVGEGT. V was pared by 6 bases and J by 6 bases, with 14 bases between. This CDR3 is CASSRGARPEAFF. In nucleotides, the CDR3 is TGTGCCAGCAGCCGGGGCGCAAGACCTGAAGCTTTCTTT.

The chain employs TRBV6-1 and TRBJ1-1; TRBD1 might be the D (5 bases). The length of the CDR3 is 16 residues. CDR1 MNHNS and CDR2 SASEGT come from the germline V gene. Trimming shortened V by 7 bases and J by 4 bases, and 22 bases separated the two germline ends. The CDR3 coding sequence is TGTGCCAGCACCCCGCGACACCCCGGTGGGACCACTGAAGCTTTCTTT. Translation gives CASTPRHPGGTTEAFF.

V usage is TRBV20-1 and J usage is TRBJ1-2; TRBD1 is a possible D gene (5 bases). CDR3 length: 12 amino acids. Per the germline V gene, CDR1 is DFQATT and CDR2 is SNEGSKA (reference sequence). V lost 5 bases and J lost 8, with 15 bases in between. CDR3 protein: CSAEVDTEGYTF. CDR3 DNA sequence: TGCAGTGCTGAAGTGGACACAGAGGGCTACACCTTC.

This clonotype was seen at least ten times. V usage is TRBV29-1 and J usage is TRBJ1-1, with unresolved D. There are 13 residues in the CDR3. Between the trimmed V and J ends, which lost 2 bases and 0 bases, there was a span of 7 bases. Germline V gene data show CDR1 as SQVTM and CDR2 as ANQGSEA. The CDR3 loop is CSVEKTVNTEAFF. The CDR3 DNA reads TGCAGCGTTGAAAAAACAGTGAACACTGAAGCTTTCTTT.

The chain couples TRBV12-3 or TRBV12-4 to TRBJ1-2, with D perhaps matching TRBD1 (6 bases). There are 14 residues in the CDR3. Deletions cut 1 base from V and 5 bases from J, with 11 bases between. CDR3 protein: CASSLDGRGYGYTF. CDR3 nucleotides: TGTGCCAGCAGTTTAGATGGCAGGGGATATGGCTACACCTTC.

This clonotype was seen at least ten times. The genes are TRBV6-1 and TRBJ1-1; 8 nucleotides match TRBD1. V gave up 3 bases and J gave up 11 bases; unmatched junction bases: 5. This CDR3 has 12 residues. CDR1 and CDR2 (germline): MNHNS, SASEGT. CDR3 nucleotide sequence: TGTGCCAGCAGTGAGACAGGGGATGGGGCTTTCTTT. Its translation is CASSETGDGAFF.

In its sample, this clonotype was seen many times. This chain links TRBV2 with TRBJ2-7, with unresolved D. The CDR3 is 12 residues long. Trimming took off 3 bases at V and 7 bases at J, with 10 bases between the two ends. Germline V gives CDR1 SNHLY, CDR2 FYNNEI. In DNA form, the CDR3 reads TGTGCCAGCAGTGAGGGGATGTGGGAGCAGTACTTC. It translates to CASSEGMWEQYF.

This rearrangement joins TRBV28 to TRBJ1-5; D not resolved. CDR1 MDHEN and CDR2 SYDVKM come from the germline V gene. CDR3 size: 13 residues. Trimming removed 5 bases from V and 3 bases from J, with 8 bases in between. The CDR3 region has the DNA TGTGCCAGCAGTGCGCACGTCAATCAGCCCCAGCATTTT. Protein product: CASSAHVNQPQHF. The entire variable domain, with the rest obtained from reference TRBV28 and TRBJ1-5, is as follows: DVKVTQSSRYLVKRTGEKVFLECVQDMDHENMFWYRQDPGLGLRLIYFSYDVKMKEKGDIPEGYSVSREKKERFSLILESASTNQTSMYLCASSAHVNQPQHFGDGTRLSIL.

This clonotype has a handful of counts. CDR3 nucleotides: TGTGCCAGCAGCATTCAAACCGGGACCCAAGAGACCCAGTACTTC. Protein product: CASSIQTGTQETQYF. The V call is TRBV7-2, the J call TRBJ2-5; D possibly uses TRBD1 or TRBD2 (5 bases each). The CDR3 covers 15 residues. Trimming shortened V by 5 bases and J by 1 base, and 14 bases separated the two germline ends. The germline V gene encodes CDR1 SGHTA and CDR2 FQGNSA.

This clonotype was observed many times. The CDR3 sequence is CASSPRLAKQETQYF. The CDR3 nucleotides are TGTGCCAGCAGCCCCCGACTAGCGAAACAAGAGACCCAGTACTTC. The rearrangement uses TRBV7-3 and TRBJ2-5; TRBD2 matches 8 bases. Trimming at V came to 5 bases and at J to 2 bases, leaving 7 bases not matched to a gene. Germline CDR1 SGHTA, CDR2 FQGTGA. CDR3 size: 15 residues.

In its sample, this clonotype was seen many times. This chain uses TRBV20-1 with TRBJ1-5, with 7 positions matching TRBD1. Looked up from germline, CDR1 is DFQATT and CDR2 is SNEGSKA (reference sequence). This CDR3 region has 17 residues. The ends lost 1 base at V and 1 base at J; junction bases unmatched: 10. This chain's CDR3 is CSARARKGAGSNQPQHF. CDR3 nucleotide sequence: TGCAGTGCTAGAGCGAGAAAGGGGGCAGGGAGCAATCAGCCCCAGCATTTT.

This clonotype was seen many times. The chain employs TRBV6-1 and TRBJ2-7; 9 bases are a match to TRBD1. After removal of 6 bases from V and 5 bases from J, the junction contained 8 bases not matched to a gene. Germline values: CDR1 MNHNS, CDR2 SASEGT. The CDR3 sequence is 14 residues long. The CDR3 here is CASRHRDRVHEQYF. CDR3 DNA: TGTGCCAGCAGGCACCGGGACAGGGTTCACGAGCAGTACTTC.

CDR3 nucleotides: TGTGCCAGCAGTGCTGAGACAGTCTACGAGCAGTACTTC. Translated, it gives CASSAETVYEQYF. The chain is built from TRBV6-2 or TRBV6-3 and TRBJ2-7; a possible D gene is TRBD1 (5 bases). Germline values: CDR1 MNHEY, CDR2 SVGEGT. This CDR3 has 13 amino acids. V was pared by 5 bases and J by 3 bases, with 11 bases between.

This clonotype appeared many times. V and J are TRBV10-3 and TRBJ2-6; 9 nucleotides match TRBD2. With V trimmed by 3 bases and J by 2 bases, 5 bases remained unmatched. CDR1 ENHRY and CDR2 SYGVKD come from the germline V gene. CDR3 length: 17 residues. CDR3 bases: TGTGCCATCAGTGAAGCGGGGGGCGCACCTGGGGCCAACGTCCTGACTTTC. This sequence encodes CAISEAGGAPGANVLTF.

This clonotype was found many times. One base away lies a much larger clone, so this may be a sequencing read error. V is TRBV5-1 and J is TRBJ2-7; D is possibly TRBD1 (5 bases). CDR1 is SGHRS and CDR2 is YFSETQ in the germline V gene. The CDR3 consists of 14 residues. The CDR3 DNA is TGCGCCAACAGCTTTGGAAAGGGGTCGTACGAGCAGTACTTC. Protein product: CANSFGKGSYEQYF.

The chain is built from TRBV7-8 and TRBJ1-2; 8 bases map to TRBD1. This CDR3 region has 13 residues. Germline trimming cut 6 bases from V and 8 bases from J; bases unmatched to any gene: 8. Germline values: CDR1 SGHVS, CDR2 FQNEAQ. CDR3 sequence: CASSTGTGEGYTF. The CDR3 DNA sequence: TGTGCCAGCAGTACCGGGACAGGCGAAGGCTACACCTTC.

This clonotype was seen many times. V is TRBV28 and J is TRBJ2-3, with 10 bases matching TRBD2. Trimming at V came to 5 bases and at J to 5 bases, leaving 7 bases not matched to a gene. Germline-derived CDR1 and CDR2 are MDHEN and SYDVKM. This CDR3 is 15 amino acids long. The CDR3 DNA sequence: TGTGCCAGCAGTATCAGCGGGGGGGCGATAGATACGCAGTATTTT. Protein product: CASSISGGAIDTQYF.

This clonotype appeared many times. CDR3 DNA sequence: TGCGCCAGCAGCTTGGTTTGGGGAGGGGACACCGGGGAGCTGTTTTTT. This gives the protein CASSLVWGGDTGELFF. V is TRBV5-1 and J is TRBJ2-2, with TRBD2 identical over 7 bases. With V trimmed by 0 bases and J by 3 bases, 5 bases remained unmatched. This CDR3 is built from 16 residues. Germline V lookup: CDR1 SGHRS, CDR2 YFSETQ.

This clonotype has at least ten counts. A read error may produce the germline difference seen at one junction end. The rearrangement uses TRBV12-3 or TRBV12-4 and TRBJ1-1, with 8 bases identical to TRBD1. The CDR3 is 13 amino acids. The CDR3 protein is CASRRPGGTEASF. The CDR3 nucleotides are TGTGCCAGCAGGCGACCAGGGGGCACTGAAGCTTCCTTT.

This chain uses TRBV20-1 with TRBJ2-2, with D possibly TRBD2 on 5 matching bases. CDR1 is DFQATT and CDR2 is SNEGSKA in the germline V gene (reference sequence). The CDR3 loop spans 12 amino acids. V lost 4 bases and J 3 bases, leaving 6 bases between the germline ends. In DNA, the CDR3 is TGCAGTGCTATGAGGGACACCGGGGAGCTGTTTTTT. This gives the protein CSAMRDTGELFF.

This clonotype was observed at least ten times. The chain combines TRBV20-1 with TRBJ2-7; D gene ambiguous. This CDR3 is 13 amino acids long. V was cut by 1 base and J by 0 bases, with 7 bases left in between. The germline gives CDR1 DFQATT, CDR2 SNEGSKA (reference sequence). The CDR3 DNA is TGCAGTGCTAGAGGTCCAGTCTCCTACGAGCAGTACTTC. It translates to CSARGPVSYEQYF.